The 4 T cell receptor beta chains below were found in one sample sequenced in a study of blood T cell repertoires in COVID-19. Repertoires were generated with immunoSEQ multiplex PCR, while TCRdb's copy carries only in-frame clones and drops some. Of about 150,000 clones listed, about nine tenths are singletons. Sequenced: peripheral blood. These receptors were obtained from a woman between 55 and 75 years old with active or convalescent COVID-19.

In its sample, this clone was seen once. V and J are TRBV21-1 and TRBJ1-1; TRBD1, the table's D call, was not compared with the DNA. TRBV21-1 is designated a pseudogene. The length of the CDR3 is 16 residues. For the CDR3, the DNA is TGTGCCAGCAGCAAAGTTAGGGGAACGGGGAACACTGAAGCTTTCTTT. Protein product: CASSKVRGTGNTEAFF.

The gene calls are TRBV6-5 and TRBJ1-1, with TRBD1 matching over 8 bases. CDR1 and CDR2 (germline): MNHEY, SVGAGI. CDR3 size: 15 residues. V shed 7 bases and J 0 bases; nucleotides not matched to a gene: 7. The CDR3 coding sequence is TGTGCCAGCAATACAGCAGGGGGCCTGAACACTGAAGCTTTCTTT. It yields the protein CASNTAGGLNTEAFF.

This clone was observed a handful of times. V gene TRBV7-2 combines with J gene TRBJ2-5; D unclear. V lost 5 bases to trimming and J lost 5 bases, with 9 bases between them. CDR3 length equals 12 residues. Germline V gene data show CDR1 as SGHTA and CDR2 as FQGNSA. CDR3: CASSANRETQYF. For the CDR3, the DNA is TGTGCCAGCAGCGCCAACCGGGAGACCCAGTACTTC.

On this clone: Relative to the germline gene, one junction end is altered; a read error may explain this. Other DNA variants within this sample encode the same CDR3. V gene TRBV11-1 combines with J gene TRBJ2-7, with D tentatively TRBD1 (6 bases). The germline gives CDR1 SGHAT, CDR2 FQDESV (reference sequence). The CDR3 is made up of 12 amino acids. CDR3 sequence reads: CASSQQGYEQYF. The CDR3 DNA is TGCGCCAGCAGCCAACAGGGATACGAGCAGTACTTC.